This entry is about one TCR beta chain. What it recognizes is unknown. This sample was included in a study of T cell responses to AZD1222 COVID-19 vaccine. Study conclusions and caveats: Spike-wide vaccine-associated CD4 TCRs dominated at 160-218 and 743-854.

V gave up 0 bases and J gave up 0 bases, with 7 bases separating them. Germline CDR1 and CDR2: LGHNA and YSLEER. This CDR3 contains 15 residues. Repertoires were generated with immunoSEQ multiplex PCR, while TCRdb's copy carries only in-frame clones and drops some. The sample carries around 200,000 clones, under 95% recorded once. This clonotype was sampled from an adult who received the AZD1222 COVID-19 vaccine. Sample: peripheral blood, taken 28 days after the second AZD1222 dose. The V and J genes are TRBV4-3 and TRBJ2-3; no clear D. CDR3: CASSQEGSSTDTQYF. The CDR3 DNA reads as TGCGCCAGCAGCCAAGAGGGGTCTAGCACAGATACGCAGTATTTT.